The rows below give T cell receptor beta chains drawn from one sample of a study of T cell repertoires in cytomegalovirus infection. Antigens of these TCRs are unknown. TCRdb re-called the reads with MiXCR, one entry per CDR3 protein. The sample holds approximately 470,000 distinct CDR3 sequences, roughly 46% seen once. Sequences were derived from cultured PBMCs, sampled from culture after CMV antigen stimulation. Receptor source: a human donor in good health (CMV status not recorded). Some clones in this sample may be carry-over from other donors' samples. Each CDR3 is given with its conserved first and last residue. Fields, in order: CDR3 protein, CDR3 DNA, CDR3 length, J gene, clone size, V gene, D gene. The D gene is left open where the match is weak. Rows give clone size only sometimes, using once, few, many, or a class for an expanded clone.

CDR3 protein: CASSIGLAGIYNEQFF; CDR3 DNA: TGTGCCAGCAGTATCGGACTAGCGGGGATATACAATGAGCAGTTCTTC; CDR3 length: 16; J gene: TRBJ2-1; clone size: -; V gene: TRBV6-2/TRBV6-3; D gene: TRBD2
CDR3 protein: CASSYSGTDKYF; CDR3 DNA: TGTGCCAGCAGTTACTCGGGGACGGATAAGTACTTC; CDR3 length: 12; J gene: TRBJ2-7; clone size: -; V gene: TRBV6-2/TRBV6-3; D gene: -
CDR3 protein: CASSQEGTSFPYGYTF; CDR3 DNA: TGTGCCAGCAGCCAGGAGGGGACCTCGTTCCCTTATGGCTACACCTTC; CDR3 length: 16; J gene: TRBJ1-2; clone size: -; V gene: TRBV4-1; D gene: -
CDR3 protein: CASSLRSWEVRNTEAFF; CDR3 DNA: TGTGCCAGCAGTTTACGCTCTTGGGAAGTTCGGAACACTGAAGCTTTCTTT; CDR3 length: 17; J gene: TRBJ1-1; clone size: -; V gene: TRBV12-3/TRBV12-4; D gene: -
CDR3 protein: CASSSIGAPSEAFF; CDR3 DNA: TGTGCCAGCAGCTCCATTGGGGCCCCATCGGAAGCTTTCTTT; CDR3 length: 14; J gene: TRBJ1-1; clone size: few; V gene: TRBV11-2; D gene: -
CDR3 protein: CASSLVALGNQPQHF; CDR3 DNA: TGTGCCAGCAGCTTAGTGGCCCTAGGGAATCAGCCCCAGCATTTT; CDR3 length: 15; J gene: TRBJ1-5; clone size: -; V gene: TRBV7-2; D gene: -
CDR3 protein: CASSRGVRNEKLFF; CDR3 DNA: TGTGCCAGCAGCCGGGGCGTCCGTAATGAAAAACTGTTTTTT; CDR3 length: 14; J gene: TRBJ1-4; clone size: -; V gene: TRBV7-9; D gene: -
CDR3 protein: CASSPPGIIQYF; CDR3 DNA: TGTGCCAGCAGCCCCCCGGGCATCATTCAGTACTTC; CDR3 length: 12; J gene: TRBJ2-4; clone size: few; V gene: TRBV6-6; D gene: -
CDR3 protein: CASSPGSGSGSSDTQYF; CDR3 DNA: TGCGCCAGCAGCCCCGGGTCGGGTAGCGGGAGTTCGGATACGCAGTATTTT; CDR3 length: 17; J gene: TRBJ2-3; clone size: few; V gene: TRBV4-3; D gene: TRBD2
CDR3 protein: CAIRTGNTEAFF; CDR3 DNA: TGTGCCATCAGGACAGGGAACACTGAAGCTTTCTTT; CDR3 length: 12; J gene: TRBJ1-1; clone size: few; V gene: TRBV10-3; D gene: -
CDR3 protein: CASSLEGFDQPQHF; CDR3 DNA: TGTGCCAGCAGTTTAGAAGGGTTCGATCAGCCCCAGCATTTT; CDR3 length: 14; J gene: TRBJ1-5; clone size: -; V gene: TRBV12-3/TRBV12-4; D gene: -
CDR3 protein: CASSKTWTGELFF; CDR3 DNA: TGTGCCAGCAGTAAGACTTGGACCGGGGAGCTGTTTTTT; CDR3 length: 13; J gene: TRBJ2-2; clone size: -; V gene: TRBV6-6; D gene: -
CDR3 protein: CASRASGNTGELFF; CDR3 DNA: TGTGCCAGCAGGGCTAGCGGTAACACCGGGGAGCTGTTTTTT; CDR3 length: 14; J gene: TRBJ2-2; clone size: few; V gene: TRBV6-5; D gene: TRBD2
CDR3 protein: CASGLVPGFELAGVGEQFF; CDR3 DNA: TGTGCTAGTGGTTTGGTACCAGGATTCGAACTAGCGGGAGTTGGTGAGCAGTTCTTC; CDR3 length: 19; J gene: TRBJ2-1; clone size: few; V gene: TRBV12-5; D gene: TRBD2
CDR3 protein: CASSFPTGSSYNSPLHF; CDR3 DNA: TGTGCCAGCAGCTTCCCCACGGGCAGCTCCTATAATTCACCCCTCCACTTT; CDR3 length: 17; J gene: TRBJ1-6; clone size: -; V gene: TRBV7-6; D gene: -
CDR3 protein: CASSLLTGGLDTQYF; CDR3 DNA: TGTGCCAGCAGTCTGCTGACAGGGGGATTAGATACGCAGTATTTT; CDR3 length: 15; J gene: TRBJ2-3; clone size: few; V gene: TRBV12-3/TRBV12-4; D gene: TRBD1
CDR3 protein: CASNEGSDTEAFF; CDR3 DNA: TGCGCCAGCAACGAGGGTTCGGACACTGAAGCTTTCTTT; CDR3 length: 13; J gene: TRBJ1-1; clone size: -; V gene: TRBV5-1; D gene: -
CDR3 protein: CASSPGGAKTQYF; CDR3 DNA: TGTGCCAGCAGCCCGGGGGGGGCGAAGACCCAGTACTTC; CDR3 length: 13; J gene: TRBJ2-5; clone size: -; V gene: TRBV12-3/TRBV12-4; D gene: TRBD2